This entry concerns a single T cell receptor (beta chain). As yet, its antigen is unknown. Sequencing of TCR beta drew on CD8+ and CD4+ T cells from blood. Through negative isolation, CD4+ and CD8+ T cells were obtained, while TEMRA cells were enriched using FACS. RNA, at about 0.5 to 1 ug, was reverse transcribed with random hexamers. The authors amplified TCR beta CDR3 across 54 Vbeta and 13 Jbeta using immunoSEQ multiplex PCR. TCRdb reanalysed the immunoSEQ multiplex PCR reads using MiXCR and keeps one entry per CDR3 protein. The repertoire holds about 250,000 distinct CDR3 sequences, with 93% as singletons. Trimming took 0 bases from V and 3 from J, leaving 10 bases between them. Germline CDR1 reads MNHEY; CDR2 reads SVGEGT. CDR3 size: 15 residues. These data come from a study of CD8 T cells in Susac syndrome. Notes on the study in general: By the study's own acknowledgment, its TCR sequencing and HLA analysis included relatively few individuals.

The sequence was collected from a human donor with multiple sclerosis. Sequencing used CD4+ T cells from PBMCs. The chain recombines TRBV6-2 or TRBV6-3 with TRBJ2-3; D might be TRBD2 (5 bases). CDR3 coding DNA: TGTGCCAGCAGTTACTCGAGCCGAGGGACAGATACGCAGTATTTT. Protein: CASSYSSRGTDTQYF.